These 21 T cell receptor beta chains came from one sample sequenced in a study of early T cells in non-severe SARS-CoV-2 infection. TCRdb redid the calling of the 5' RACE reads with MiXCR, one entry per CDR3 protein. The profile covers fewer than 65,000 distinct CDR3 sequences, with around 6.5% appearing a single time and roughly 3.5% taken by the ten largest. The specimen was whole blood, collected at baseline. These receptors all come from an adult who was a healthcare worker with PCR-confirmed SARS-CoV-2 infection or an uninfected control (not recorded which).

This clonotype has ten or more counts. This chain uses TRBV10-1 with TRBJ2-3; 15 nucleotides agree with TRBD2. J was trimmed by 0 bases and V by 8 bases; bases with no gene match: 9. This CDR3 is 18 amino acids long. Germline V gene lookup returns CDR1 WNHNN and CDR2 SYGVQD (reference sequence). The CDR3, as DNA: TGCGCCAGCTCCTCGGGACTAGCGGGAGGAGTGAGCACAGATACGCAGTATTTT. It yields the protein CASSSGLAGGVSTDTQYF.

This clonotype was seen at least ten times. The CDR3 spells CASTKQAFPEQYF. The CDR3 region has the DNA TGTGCCAGCACCAAACAGGCGTTCCCCGAGCAGTACTTC. The genes are TRBV28 and TRBJ2-7; TRBD1 might be the D (5 bases). V gave up 7 bases and J gave up 6 bases, with 16 bases separating them. The CDR3 is made up of 13 amino acids. CDR1 and CDR2 from the germline V gene are MDHEN and SYDVKM.

This clonotype was recorded at least ten times. The J gene is TRBJ2-5, the V gene TRBV25-1; TRBD1 might be the D (6 bases). Deletions cut 7 bases from V and 5 bases from J, with 23 bases between. The CDR3 covers 16 residues. Per germline, CDR1 MGHDK and CDR2 SYGVNS. The CDR3 sequence: CASTIPDTGPWETQYF. The DNA for the CDR3 is TGTGCCAGCACAATACCGGACACAGGGCCTTGGGAGACCCAGTACTTC.

A remark on this clonotype: This may be a read error: a much more frequent sequence differs by one nucleotide. The chain combines TRBV28 with TRBJ2-7, with 8 bases identical to TRBD2. The V and J ends lost 5 bases and 3 bases, in that order; junction bases with no gene match: 9. Germline V gene lookup returns CDR1 MDHEN and CDR2 SYDVKM. The CDR3 spans 15 residues. The CDR3 DNA reads TGTGCCAGCAGTACCGGGGGGGCCGGAATCTACGAGCAGTACTTC. It yields the protein CASSTGGAGIYEQYF. The full variable domain, completed using reference TRBV28 and TRBJ2-7, is DVKVTQSSRYLVKRTGEKVFLECVQDMDHENMFWYRQDPGLGLRLIYFSYDVKMKEKGDIPEGYSVSREKKERFSLILESASTNQTSMYLCASSTGGAGIYEQYFGPGTRLTVT.

The table lists this clonotype with a few counts. J is TRBJ1-1 and V is TRBV3-1; the D is unclear. Trimming removed 4 bases from V and 3 bases from J, with 9 bases in between. Germline CDR1 is LGHDT and CDR2 is YNNKEL (reference sequence). This CDR3 has 13 residues. The CDR3 region has the DNA TGTGCCAGCAGCCGAGTGGTCTACACTGAAGCTTTCTTT. Translated, it gives CASSRVVYTEAFF.

Many counts were recorded for this clonotype. The V gene is TRBV10-3, the J gene TRBJ1-1; no firm D call. This CDR3 region has 14 residues. Germline CDR1 is ENHRY and CDR2 is SYGVKD. The V gene lost 4 bases and the J gene lost 1 base, with 10 bases spanning the gap. CDR3 residues: CAISGGPQNTEAFF. DNA of the CDR3: TGTGCCATCAGTGGAGGTCCACAGAACACTGAAGCTTTCTTT.

This clonotype was picked up a small number of times. The chain has TRBV7-8 and TRBJ2-5; 12 bases map to TRBD2. The J segment lost 7 bases and the V segment lost 4 bases, leaving 7 bases of the junction unmatched. Germline V gives CDR1 SGHVS, CDR2 FQNEAQ. The CDR3 covers 15 residues. CDR3 in amino acids: CASSSTSGGEGTQYF. The CDR3 DNA reads TGTGCCAGCAGCTCGACTAGCGGGGGAGAAGGGACCCAGTACTTC. Combining the CDR3 with reference TRBV7-8 and TRBJ2-5 gives the whole variable domain GAGVSQSPRYKVAKRGQDVALRCDPISGHVSLFWYQQALGQGPEFLTYFQNEAQLDKSGLPSDRFFAERPEGSVSTLKIQRTQQEDSAVYLCASSSTSGGEGTQYFGPGTRLLVL.

This clonotype was detected many times. This chain uses TRBV7-2 with TRBJ1-1; no clear D gene. The germline CDR1 and CDR2 sequences are SGHTA and FQGNSA. Trimming removed 1 base at V and 8 bases at J, with 8 bases between. The CDR3 has 12 residues. The CDR3 is CASSLVTSEAFF. For the CDR3, the DNA is TGTGCCAGCAGCTTAGTAACGTCAGAAGCTTTCTTT. The variable domain in full, with the rest retrieved from reference TRBV7-2 and TRBJ1-1, is GAGVSQSPSNKVTEKGKDVELRCDPISGHTALYWYRQSLGQGLEFLIYFQGNSAPDKSGLPSDRFSAERTGGSVSTLTIQRTQQEDSAVYLCASSLVTSEAFFGQGTRLTVV.

DNA of the CDR3: TGCGCCAGCAGTTACGGTTACGATATGAACACTGAAGCTTTCTTT. It yields the protein CASSYGYDMNTEAFF. This chain links TRBV5-1 with TRBJ1-1, with unresolved D. Trimming removed 5 bases from V and 0 bases from J, with 14 bases in between. The CDR3 is 15 amino acids. Per germline, CDR1 SGHRS and CDR2 YFSETQ.

This clonotype was observed many times. The V gene is TRBV29-1, the J gene TRBJ2-5; 7 bases align to TRBD1. Unmatched junction bases numbered 10, after V lost 6 bases and J lost 6 bases. Germline V gives CDR1 SQVTM, CDR2 ANQGSEA. This CDR3 comprises 13 residues. Here the CDR3 reads CSVHRGQSQTQYF. CDR3 DNA: TGCAGCGTGCACAGGGGACAGTCTCAGACCCAGTACTTC.

This clonotype was seen at least ten times. The genes are TRBV18 and TRBJ2-7; D is uncertain. The V gene lost 0 bases and the J gene lost 2 bases, with 11 bases spanning the gap. In germline, CDR1 is KGHSH, CDR2 LQKENI. This CDR3 comprises 15 residues. This CDR3 is CASSPPGAGTYEQYF. In DNA form, the CDR3 reads TGTGCCAGCTCACCACCGGGTGCTGGTACCTACGAGCAGTACTTC. Variable domain in full (rest from reference TRBV18 and TRBJ2-7): NAGVMQNPRHLVRRRGQEARLRCSPMKGHSHVYWYRQLPEEGLKFMVYLQKENIIDESGMPKERFSAEFPKEGPSILRIQQVVRGDSAAYFCASSPPGAGTYEQYFGPGTRLTVT.

V is TRBV29-1 and J is TRBJ2-7; D unclear. V shed 0 bases and J shed 4 bases, with 10 bases lying between them. Germline CDR1 SQVTM, CDR2 ANQGSEA. The CDR3 length is 13 residues. The CDR3 region has the DNA TGCAGCGTTGAAGAAGGCGGTGGTTACGAGCAGTACTTC. It encodes CSVEEGGGYEQYF.

On this clonotype: The junction and the germline gene differ at one end; a read error may be behind it. The rearrangement joins TRBV5-1 to TRBJ2-7, with unresolved D. This CDR3 spans 14 amino acids. The germline gives CDR1 SGHRS, CDR2 YFSETQ. The CDR3 here is CASSLEHGPYEQYF. The CDR3 nucleotides are TGCGCCAGCAGCTTGGAACATGGACCCTACGAGCAGTACTTT.

This clonotype occurred a few times. The V gene is TRBV21-1, the J gene TRBJ2-3; the listed D gene, TRBD2, was not tested against the DNA. TRBV21-1 is annotated as a pseudogene. The CDR3 is 19 amino acids. CDR3 protein: CASSKRKERSGRRGDTQYF. CDR3 DNA: TGTGCCAGCAGCAAAAGGAAGGAGAGGAGCGGGAGAAGAGGGGATACGCAGTATTTT.

In its sample, this clonotype was seen a few times. The rearrangement uses TRBV11-2 and TRBJ2-3, with TRBD2 identical over 13 bases. The junction had 4 bases not matched to a gene; V was cut back by 3 bases and J by 4 bases. The CDR3 extends over 16 amino acids. Germline-derived CDR1 and CDR2 are SGHAT and FQNNGV. The CDR3 DNA reads as TGTGCCAGCAGCTTGACTAGCGGGAGGATCCCAGATACGCAGTATTTT. Translated: CASSLTSGRIPDTQYF.

V is TRBV29-1 and J is TRBJ1-3; D remains ambiguous. Deletions cut 7 bases from V and 2 bases from J, with 6 bases between. Germline assignment: CDR1 SQVTM and CDR2 ANQGSEA. CDR3 length: 11 amino acids. The chain's CDR3 is CSGSAGNTIYF. The CDR3 DNA follows: TGCAGCGGTTCAGCTGGAAACACCATATATTTT.

This clonotype appeared many times. The gene calls are TRBV10-1 and TRBJ1-2, with D possibly TRBD1 on 6 matching bases. Trimming cost V 3 bases and J 4 bases, with 12 bases left between them. Per germline, CDR1 WNHNN and CDR2 SYGVQD (reference sequence). The CDR3 sequence is 14 residues long. In DNA form, the CDR3 reads TGCGCCAGCAGTGACCAGGGGCAGACCTATGGCTACACCTTC. It codes for CASSDQGQTYGYTF.

This clonotype was observed at least ten times. This chain uses TRBV7-6 with TRBJ2-1, with 9 positions matching TRBD1. This CDR3 region has 15 residues. J gave up 8 bases and V 2 bases, and 7 bases lay outside the gene matches. From germline, CDR1 is SGHVS and CDR2 FNYEAQ. This chain's CDR3 is CASSLSGTGHDEQFF. CDR3 bases: TGTGCCAGCAGCTTATCGGGGACAGGGCACGATGAGCAGTTCTTC.

This clonotype was seen ten or more times. The CDR3 spells CSARDWSKQETQYF. In nucleotides, the CDR3 is TGCAGTGCTAGAGATTGGTCAAAGCAAGAGACCCAGTACTTC. The J gene is TRBJ2-5, the V gene TRBV20-1; no clear D. This CDR3 is built from 14 residues. Looked up from germline, CDR1 is DFQATT and CDR2 is SNEGSKA (reference sequence). V was trimmed by 0 bases and J by 2 bases, leaving 10 bases between them.

This clonotype was seen more than once but under ten times. The chain carries TRBV7-8 and TRBJ1-6, with TRBD1 matching 7 bases. V dropped 10 bases and J dropped 8; count of bases not matched to a gene: 8. CDR1 and CDR2 (germline): SGHVS, FQNEAQ. The CDR3 length is 13 residues. The CDR3 nucleotides are TGTGCCACAGGGACAGTTCTTGATTCACCCCTCCACTTT. Amino acid sequence: CATGTVLDSPLHF.

On this clonotype itself: It may be a read error: a sequence one base away is much more abundant. The J gene is TRBJ2-1, the V gene TRBV19; tentative D call: TRBD2 (6 bases). There are 16 residues in the CDR3. Germline assignment: CDR1 LNHDA and CDR2 SQIVND (reference sequence). DNA for the CDR3: TGTACCAGTAGTGCCCGGCGGGGAGGCTCCTACAATGAGCAGTTCTTC. Protein sequence: CTSSARRGGSYNEQFF.